Following are 30 T cell receptor beta chains from one sample sequenced in a study of human T cells and chemical hapten exposure. TCRdb recomputed calls from the 5' RACE reads with MiXCR, one row per CDR3 protein. The sample yields 80,000 or so distinct CDR3 sequences, roughly 15% seen once. The study extracted total RNA from unfractionated whole blood. These receptors all come from a female donor in good health.

V gene TRBV6-5 combines with J gene TRBJ2-3, with a tentative D call TRBD2 (5 bases). Germline V lookup: CDR1 MNHEY, CDR2 SVGAGI. The CDR3 extends over 13 amino acids. With 8 bases removed from V and 6 bases from J, the gap between germline ends came to 15 bases. CDR3 sequence reads: CASRPGMLDTQYF. The CDR3 DNA follows: TGTGCCAGCCGACCGGGAATGCTGGATACGCAGTATTTT.

This clonotype has a count of ten or more. CDR3 nucleotide sequence: TGTGCCAGCAGTGAAAGGGTGATGGGTTGGTTCTTC. Translating gives CASSERVMGWFF. The chain uses TRBV2 and TRBJ2-1; D unresolved. Germline V gene sequence: CDR1 SNHLY, CDR2 FYNNEI. The CDR3 runs 12 residues. Trimming cost V 2 bases and J 15 bases, with 14 bases left between them. Variable domain in full (rest from reference TRBV2 and TRBJ2-1): EPEVTQTPSHQVTQMGQEVILRCVPISNHLYFYWYRQILGQKVEFLVSFYNNEISEKSEIFDDQFSVERPDGSNFTLKIRSTKLEDSAMYFCASSERVMGWFFGPGTRLTVL.

The chain employs TRBV7-2 and TRBJ1-6; D is undetermined. This CDR3 has 13 amino acids. Germline loops: CDR1 SGHTA, CDR2 FQGNSA. V gave up 2 bases and J gave up 7 bases, with 6 bases separating them. DNA of the CDR3: TGTGCCAGCAGCTTATACCGGAATTCACCCCTCCACTTT. It specifies CASSLYRNSPLHF.

Written as DNA, the CDR3 is TGTGCCAGCAGCTTAGGTCTGGGGGTCGTCCAAGAGACCCAGTACTTC. Its translation is CASSLGLGVVQETQYF. This chain connects TRBV11-2 to TRBJ2-5, with D perhaps matching TRBD1 or TRBD2 (5 bases each). Germline V CDR1 and CDR2: SGHAT, FQNNGV. Trimming pared 1 base from V and 1 base from J, leaving 13 bases between. This CDR3 is built from 16 residues.

The chain combines TRBV4-3 with TRBJ1-4, with TRBD1 identical over 8 bases. The V gene end was trimmed by 2 bases and the J gene end by 5 bases; junction bases not matched to a gene: 4. Germline assignment: CDR1 LGHNA and CDR2 YSLEER. The CDR3 is 15 residues long. Here the CDR3 DNA reads TGCGCCAGCAGCCAATTACAGGGGGTAAATGAAAAACTGTTTTTT. As protein: CASSQLQGVNEKLFF.

The chain carries TRBV7-8 and TRBJ1-3; D gene ambiguous. Trimming removed 1 base from V and 2 bases from J, with 15 bases in between. The V gene's germline CDR1 is SGHVS and CDR2 FQNEAQ. This CDR3 has 17 amino acids. The CDR3 region has the DNA TGTGCCAGCAGCTTAGACGGTTTAGGAGGCCCTGGAAACACCATATATTTT. Protein product: CASSLDGLGGPGNTIYF.

This clonotype was seen a few times. V gene TRBV29-1 combines with J gene TRBJ2-3; D call uncertain. The CDR3 totals 12 residues. Trimming pared 4 bases from V and 0 bases from J, leaving 5 bases between. Germline loops: CDR1 SQVTM, CDR2 ANQGSEA. The CDR3 loop is CSVALSTDTQYF. The CDR3 nucleotides read TGCAGCGTTGCACTTAGCACAGATACGCAGTATTTT.

Only a few counts were recorded for this clonotype. The chain joins TRBV20-1 to TRBJ2-1; D is unclear. The CDR3 sequence is 11 residues long. Germline assignment: CDR1 DFQATT and CDR2 SNEGSKA (reference sequence). V dropped 3 bases and J dropped 7 bases, with 7 bases sitting between them. The CDR3 reads CSASLGNEQFF. In DNA, the CDR3 is TGCAGTGCTAGTCTCGGGAATGAGCAGTTCTTC.

The table lists this clonotype with a few counts. The chain carries TRBV10-1 and TRBJ2-3, with unresolved D. This CDR3 contains 13 residues. Trimming cost V 5 bases and J 1 base, with 7 bases left between them. Germline V gives CDR1 WNHNN, CDR2 SYGVQD (reference sequence). CDR3 nucleotides: TGCGCCAGCAGTAGAACGGGCACAGATACGCAGTATTTT. As protein: CASSRTGTDTQYF.

CDR3 amino acids: CAISMDTYEQYF. The CDR3 nucleotides read TGTGCCATCAGCATGGATACCTACGAGCAGTACTTC. The V call is TRBV10-3, the J call TRBJ2-7; D is uncertain. The V gene lost 6 bases and the J gene lost 2 bases, with 8 bases spanning the gap. Germline V gene sequence: CDR1 ENHRY, CDR2 SYGVKD. The CDR3 loop spans 12 amino acids.

The gene calls are TRBV6-2 or TRBV6-3 and TRBJ1-1; D is ambiguous. The germline V and J ends were trimmed by 6 bases and 5 bases, with 16 bases remaining between them. This CDR3 has 14 amino acids. CDR1 MNHEY and CDR2 SVGEGT come from the germline V gene. CDR3 sequence: CASSPIWVYTEAFF. The CDR3, as DNA: TGTGCCAGCAGCCCGATTTGGGTGTATACTGAAGCTTTCTTT.

The chain carries TRBV27 and TRBJ1-6, with D perhaps TRBD1 (6 bases). The V gene's germline CDR1 is MNHEY and CDR2 SMNVEV (reference sequence). The CDR3 extends over 16 amino acids. V was cut by 4 bases and J by 0 bases, with 10 bases left in between. The CDR3 region has the DNA TGTGCCAGCAGTTGGGGGGGCAGCTCCTATAATTCACCCCTCCACTTT. As protein: CASSWGGSSYNSPLHF.

This clonotype was detected ten times or more. The rearrangement uses TRBV10-3 and TRBJ2-3; D may be TRBD1 (5 bases). The CDR3 contains 13 residues. V dropped 10 bases and J dropped 3 bases, with 14 bases sitting between them. CDR1 and CDR2 (germline): ENHRY, SYGVKD. The CDR3 here is CATCPGKTDTQYF. As DNA, the CDR3 is TGTGCCACCTGTCCAGGGAAGACAGATACGCAGTATTTT.

This CDR3 is CASSFSASGGETQYF. DNA of the CDR3: TGCGCCAGCAGCTTTTCGGCTAGCGGGGGAGAGACCCAGTACTTC. V is TRBV5-1 and J is TRBJ2-5, with 10 bases matching TRBD2. Trimming took 2 bases from V and 4 from J; bases not matched to a gene: 5. The CDR3 sequence is 15 residues long. Germline CDR1 and CDR2: SGHRS and YFSETQ.

This clonotype showed up just a few times. The chain uses TRBV30 and TRBJ2-7; weak D call: TRBD2 (5 bases). Germline lookup yields CDR1 GTSNPN and CDR2 SVGIG (reference sequence). The CDR3 loop spans 13 amino acids. The ends were cut back, 4 bases at V and 5 bases at J, with 15 bases in the middle. The CDR3 coding sequence is TGTGCCTGGAAGAGGTTGGCGGGTCACGAGCAGTACTTC. Translating it yields CAWKRLAGHEQYF.

This clonotype has at least ten counts. The chain combines TRBV11-1 with TRBJ1-6, with 8 bases identical to TRBD1. There are 14 residues in the CDR3. V gave up 4 bases and J gave up 7 bases; unmatched junction bases: 3. Looked up from germline, CDR1 is SGHAT and CDR2 is FQDESV (reference sequence). CDR3 in DNA: TGTGCCAGCAGCTCAGGACAGGGAAATTCACCCCTCCACTTT. It specifies CASSSGQGNSPLHF.

V gene TRBV6-2 or TRBV6-3 combines with J gene TRBJ1-5; no clear D gene. Germline assignment: CDR1 MNHEY and CDR2 SVGEGT. The length of the CDR3 is 20 residues. V shed 0 bases and J shed 0 bases, with 21 bases lying between them. CDR3 amino acids: CASSYSYPRETAYSNQPQHF. The CDR3 DNA reads as TGTGCCAGCAGTTACTCTTACCCGCGGGAAACGGCTTATAGCAATCAGCCCCAGCATTTT.

Note on this clonotype: The junction differs from germline at one of its ends, possibly a read error. The V gene is TRBV7-7, the J gene TRBJ2-7; 8 bases align to TRBD2. This CDR3 has 15 residues. Germline V gives CDR1 SSHAT, CDR2 FNYEAQ (reference sequence). CDR3 loop: CASSLGPGGLQEQYF. Here the CDR3 DNA reads TGTGCTAGCAGCTTAGGTCCGGGAGGGCTACAGGAGCAGTACTTC.

This chain connects TRBV18 to TRBJ1-1; D uncertain. There are 13 residues in the CDR3. Per the germline V gene, CDR1 is KGHSH and CDR2 is LQKENI. The V gene lost 3 bases and the J gene lost 5 bases, with 10 bases spanning the gap. This CDR3 reads CASSPGVRTEAFF. The CDR3 DNA reads as TGTGCCAGCTCACCGGGTGTCCGTACTGAAGCTTTCTTT. Together with reference TRBV18 and TRBJ1-1, the CDR3 gives the full variable domain: NAGVMQNPRHLVRRRGQEARLRCSPMKGHSHVYWYRQLPEEGLKFMVYLQKENIIDESGMPKERFSAEFPKEGPSILRIQQVVRGDSAAYFCASSPGVRTEAFFGQGTRLTVV.

The chain links TRBV29-1 to TRBJ2-1; D is possibly TRBD2 (5 bases). Germline values: CDR1 SQVTM, CDR2 ANQGSEA. The CDR3 is made up of 16 amino acids. Trimming removed 7 bases at V and 0 bases at J, with 19 bases between. The CDR3 DNA reads TGCAGCGCCCTGGGGTTTAGCGCCAACTCCTACAATGAGCAGTTCTTC. Protein: CSALGFSANSYNEQFF.

The DNA of the CDR3 is TGTGCCAGCAGCTTATCCCGGGACAGGGGGCATGGCTACACCTTC. Protein product: CASSLSRDRGHGYTF. The chain recombines TRBV7-8 with TRBJ1-2; 12 nucleotides line up with TRBD1. The germline gives CDR1 SGHVS, CDR2 FQNEAQ. The CDR3 spans 15 residues. V lost 2 bases and J lost 6; bases outside the gene matches: 4.

V usage is TRBV7-2 and J usage is TRBJ2-1, with 10 bases fitting TRBD2. The germline V gene encodes CDR1 SGHTA and CDR2 FQGNSA. Trimming took 5 bases from V and 8 from J; bases not matched to a gene: 24. The CDR3 sequence is 20 residues long. CDR3 nucleotide sequence: TGTGCCAGCAGCACTGGACGGGAACTGTCGACTAGCGGGTGGAGCGATGAGCAGTTCTTC. Protein sequence: CASSTGRELSTSGWSDEQFF. The whole variable domain, filled in from reference TRBV7-2 and TRBJ2-1, reads GAGVSQSPSNKVTEKGKDVELRCDPISGHTALYWYRQSLGQGLEFLIYFQGNSAPDKSGLPSDRFSAERTGGSVSTLTIQRTQQEDSAVYLCASSTGRELSTSGWSDEQFFGPGTRLTVL.

At least ten counts were recorded for this clonotype. The V call is TRBV28, the J call TRBJ2-7; 9 nucleotides line up with TRBD1. CDR3 length equals 13 residues. The J segment lost 4 bases and the V segment lost 7 bases, leaving 5 bases of the junction unmatched. Germline V gives CDR1 MDHEN, CDR2 SYDVKM. CDR3 sequence reads: CASKLQGAYEQYF. The CDR3 DNA follows: TGTGCCAGCAAGTTACAGGGGGCATACGAGCAGTACTTC. Looking up the rest from reference TRBV28 and TRBJ2-7 gives the full variable domain: DVKVTQSSRYLVKRTGEKVFLECVQDMDHENMFWYRQDPGLGLRLIYFSYDVKMKEKGDIPEGYSVSREKKERFSLILESASTNQTSMYLCASKLQGAYEQYFGPGTRLTVT.

In this sample, this clonotype turned up many times. V usage is TRBV29-1 and J usage is TRBJ2-5; 8 bases agree with TRBD1. The germline CDR1 and CDR2 sequences are SQVTM and ANQGSEA. This CDR3 contains 15 residues. V was clipped by 6 bases and J by 1 base; unmatched bases: 10. CDR3 loop: CSVGQGGTAQETQYF. The DNA for the CDR3 is TGCAGCGTCGGACAGGGCGGGACAGCCCAAGAGACCCAGTACTTC. Looking up the rest from reference TRBV29-1 and TRBJ2-5 gives the full variable domain: SAVISQKPSRDICQRGTSLTIQCQVDSQVTMMFWYRQQPGQSLTLIATANQGSEATYESGFVIDKFPISRPNLTFSTLTVSNMSPEDSSIYLCSVGQGGTAQETQYFGPGTRLLVL.

This clonotype has a handful of counts. V gene TRBV24-1 combines with J gene TRBJ2-5; 7 bases align to TRBD1. The CDR3 runs to 14 residues. Losses at the gene ends were 5 bases for V and 0 bases for J; bases not matched to a gene: 2. The germline gives CDR1 KGHDR, CDR2 SFDVKD. This CDR3 is CATSGTGDQETQYF. CDR3 coding DNA: TGTGCCACCAGTGGAACAGGGGACCAAGAGACCCAGTACTTC.

This clonotype has just a few counts. The J gene is TRBJ1-5, the V gene TRBV6-1, with a weak D call TRBD1 (5 bases). The CDR3 has 17 residues. The V gene's germline CDR1 is MNHNS and CDR2 SASEGT. Trimming took 0 bases from V and 11 from J, leaving 23 bases between them. CDR3 residues: CASSEARPGTVGRSQHF. CDR3 in DNA: TGTGCCAGCAGTGAAGCGCGTCCCGGGACTGTAGGGAGGTCCCAGCATTTT.

This rearrangement joins TRBV5-1 to TRBJ2-1; TRBD2 is a possible D gene (8 bases). The germline V gene encodes CDR1 SGHRS and CDR2 YFSETQ. The CDR3 contains 15 residues. Trimming stripped 4 bases from V and 4 bases from J, with 15 bases between. DNA of the CDR3: TGCGCCAGCAGCCCCGGGAGGGGGCTTTACAATGAGCAGTTCTTC. Translated: CASSPGRGLYNEQFF.

This clonotype has more than one count but fewer than ten. The CDR3: CASGWTGETGELFF. CDR3 DNA sequence: TGTGCCAGCGGCTGGACAGGGGAGACCGGGGAGCTGTTTTTT. The chain couples TRBV27 to TRBJ2-2; 9 nucleotides agree with TRBD1. From germline, CDR1 is MNHEY and CDR2 SMNVEV (reference sequence). The ends lost 8 bases at V and 5 bases at J; junction bases unmatched: 6. The CDR3 covers 14 residues.

Only a few counts were recorded for this clonotype. V usage is TRBV20-1 and J usage is TRBJ2-1; 11 bases agree with TRBD2. The V segment lost 6 bases and the J segment 6 bases; nucleotides outside the gene matches: 7. This CDR3 is 14 amino acids long. Germline CDR1 reads DFQATT; CDR2 reads SNEGSKA (reference sequence). CDR3 loop: CSARLAGRVNEQFF. Written as DNA, the CDR3 is TGCAGTGCAAGACTAGCGGGACGGGTCAATGAGCAGTTCTTC.

The table lists this clonotype with a few counts. V is TRBV19 and J is TRBJ2-1; 9 nucleotides line up with TRBD2. The V and J ends lost 7 bases and 8 bases, in that order; junction bases with no gene match: 6. This CDR3 spans 13 amino acids. Germline CDR1 is LNHDA and CDR2 is SQIVND (reference sequence). In DNA, the CDR3 is TGTGCCAGTAAGCTAGCGGGAACCCATGAGCAGTTCTTC. This sequence encodes CASKLAGTHEQFF.